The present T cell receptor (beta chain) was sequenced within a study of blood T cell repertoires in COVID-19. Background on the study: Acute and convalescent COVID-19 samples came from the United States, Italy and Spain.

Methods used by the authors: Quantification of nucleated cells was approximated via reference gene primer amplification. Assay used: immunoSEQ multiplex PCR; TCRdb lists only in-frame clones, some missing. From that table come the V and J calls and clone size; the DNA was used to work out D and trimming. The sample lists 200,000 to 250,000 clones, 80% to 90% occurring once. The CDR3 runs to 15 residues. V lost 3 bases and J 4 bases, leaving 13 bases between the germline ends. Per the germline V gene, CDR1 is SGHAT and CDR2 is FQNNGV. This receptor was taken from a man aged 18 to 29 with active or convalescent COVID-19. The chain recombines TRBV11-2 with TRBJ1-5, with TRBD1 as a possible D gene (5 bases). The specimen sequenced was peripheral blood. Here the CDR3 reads CASSLGGGVNQPQHF. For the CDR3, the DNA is TGTGCCAGCAGCTTGGGGGGGGGTGTGAATCAGCCCCAGCATTTT.